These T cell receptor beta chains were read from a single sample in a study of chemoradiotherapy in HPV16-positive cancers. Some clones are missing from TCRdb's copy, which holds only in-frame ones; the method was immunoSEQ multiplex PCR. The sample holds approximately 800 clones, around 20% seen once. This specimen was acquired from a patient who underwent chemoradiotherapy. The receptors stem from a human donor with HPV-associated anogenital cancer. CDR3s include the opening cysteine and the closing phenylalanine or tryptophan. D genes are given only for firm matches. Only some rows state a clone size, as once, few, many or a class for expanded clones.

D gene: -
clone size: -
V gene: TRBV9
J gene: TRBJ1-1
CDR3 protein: CASSVELNTEAFF
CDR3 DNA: TGTGCCAGCAGCGTAGAGCTGAACACTGAAGCTTTCTTT

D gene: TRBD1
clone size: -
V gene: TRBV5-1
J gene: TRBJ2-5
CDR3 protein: CASSPAGTGGAETQYF
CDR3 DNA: TGCGCCAGCAGCCCCGCCGGGACAGGGGGCGCGGAGACCCAGTACTTC

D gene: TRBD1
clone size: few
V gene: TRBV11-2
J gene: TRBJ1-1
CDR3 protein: CASSAQGTASAFF
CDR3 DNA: TGTGCCAGCAGCGCACAGGGGACAGCATCAGCTTTCTTT

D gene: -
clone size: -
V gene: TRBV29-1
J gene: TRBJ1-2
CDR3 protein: CSVGPGQGRGYTF
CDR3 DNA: TGCAGCGTTGGGCCCGGGCAGGGTCGTGGCTACACCTTC

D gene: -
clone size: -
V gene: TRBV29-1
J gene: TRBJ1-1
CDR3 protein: CSVSKSQDTEAFF
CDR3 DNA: TGCAGCGTGAGTAAGTCGCAAGACACTGAAGCTTTCTTT

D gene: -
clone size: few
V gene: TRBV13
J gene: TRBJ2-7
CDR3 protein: CASSPSSGPSYEQYF
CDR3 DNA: TGTGCCAGCAGTCCATCCTCGGGGCCATCCTACGAGCAGTACTTC

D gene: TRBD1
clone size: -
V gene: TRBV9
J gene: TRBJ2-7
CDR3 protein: CASSSDREPFEQYF
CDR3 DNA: TGTGCCAGCAGCTCGGACAGGGAGCCTTTTGAGCAGTACTTC

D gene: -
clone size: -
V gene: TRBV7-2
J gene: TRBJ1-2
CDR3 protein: CASSLSPAEVYGYTF
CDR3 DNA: TGTGCCAGCAGCTTAAGCCCCGCTGAGGTCTATGGCTACACCTTC

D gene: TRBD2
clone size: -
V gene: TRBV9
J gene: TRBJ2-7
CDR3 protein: CASSAGLAESYEQYF
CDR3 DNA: TGTGCCAGCAGCGCCGGACTAGCGGAATCCTACGAGCAGTACTTC

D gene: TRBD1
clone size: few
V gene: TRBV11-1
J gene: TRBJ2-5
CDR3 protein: CASSRDSQETQYF
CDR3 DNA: TGTGCCAGCAGCCGGGACAGCCAAGAGACCCAGTACTTC

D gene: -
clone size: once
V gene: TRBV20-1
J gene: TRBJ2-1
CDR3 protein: CSIREINEQFF
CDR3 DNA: TGCAGCATACGGGAGATCAATGAGCAGTTCTTC

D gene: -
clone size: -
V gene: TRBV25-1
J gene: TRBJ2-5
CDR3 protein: CASSEGDFLRKETQYF
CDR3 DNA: TGTGCCAGCAGTGAGGGGGACTTCCTCCGTAAAGAGACCCAGTACTTC

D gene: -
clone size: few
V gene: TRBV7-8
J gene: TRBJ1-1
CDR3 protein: CASSRRPNTEAFF
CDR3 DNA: TGTGCCAGCAGCCGCAGGCCGAACACTGAAGCTTTCTTT

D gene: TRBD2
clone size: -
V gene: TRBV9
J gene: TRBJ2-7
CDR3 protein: CASSVGDGLAATYEQYF
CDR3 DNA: TGTGCCAGCAGCGTGGGGGATGGGCTAGCGGCAACCTACGAGCAGTACTTC

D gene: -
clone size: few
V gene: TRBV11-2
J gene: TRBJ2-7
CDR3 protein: CASSLGRTTYEQYF
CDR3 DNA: TGTGCCAGCAGCTTAGGCCGAACAACCTACGAGCAGTACTTC

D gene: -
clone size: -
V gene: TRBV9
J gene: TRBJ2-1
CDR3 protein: CASSVTFYEQFF
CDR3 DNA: TGTGCCAGCAGCGTAACCTTTTATGAGCAGTTCTTC

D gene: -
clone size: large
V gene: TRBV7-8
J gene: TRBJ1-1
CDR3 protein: CASSLVGAGDTEAFF
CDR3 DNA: TGTGCCAGCAGCTTAGTCGGGGCCGGGGACACTGAAGCTTTCTTT